This T cell receptor beta chain was identified during a study of blood T cell repertoires in COVID-19. Study-level information: Material from acute and convalescent COVID-19 was sourced from the United States, Italy and Spain. Sample material is recorded as cDNA or gDNA derived from T cells, B-cell-depleted T cells, or PBMCs.

Original data processing: The authors estimated nucleated cell counts from reference gene primer amplification. Generated by immunoSEQ multiplex PCR, the TCRdb table keeps only in-frame clones and is missing some. That table supplies the V and J calls and clone size; D and trimming were determined from the DNA. The data show about 220,000 clones, about 91% seen once. Cohort allocation depended upon clinical history that participants reported. V gave up 2 bases and J gave up 5 bases, with 18 bases separating them. This CDR3 spans 16 amino acids. Germline-derived CDR1 and CDR2 are MNHEY and SMNVEV (reference sequence).

V usage is TRBV27 and J usage is TRBJ2-5; D ambiguous. The source is a woman in her 50s with acute COVID-19. Material for sequencing was PBMCs or T cells enriched from blood (not recorded which). The CDR3 DNA reads TGTGCCAGCAGTTTAATATTTAGCCATCTAGAGGAGACCCAGTACTTC. Amino acid sequence: CASSLIFSHLEETQYF.